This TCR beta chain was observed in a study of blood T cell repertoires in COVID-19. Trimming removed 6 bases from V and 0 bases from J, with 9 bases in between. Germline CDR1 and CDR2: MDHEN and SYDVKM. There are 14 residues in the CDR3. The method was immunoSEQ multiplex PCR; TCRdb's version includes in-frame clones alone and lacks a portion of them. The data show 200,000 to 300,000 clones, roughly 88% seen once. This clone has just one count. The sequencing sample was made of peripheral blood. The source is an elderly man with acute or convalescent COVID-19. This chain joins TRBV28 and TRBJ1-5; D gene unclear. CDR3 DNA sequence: TGTGCCAGCAGCCTAGTGGTTAGCAATCAGCCCCAGCATTTT. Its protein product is CASSLVVSNQPQHF.